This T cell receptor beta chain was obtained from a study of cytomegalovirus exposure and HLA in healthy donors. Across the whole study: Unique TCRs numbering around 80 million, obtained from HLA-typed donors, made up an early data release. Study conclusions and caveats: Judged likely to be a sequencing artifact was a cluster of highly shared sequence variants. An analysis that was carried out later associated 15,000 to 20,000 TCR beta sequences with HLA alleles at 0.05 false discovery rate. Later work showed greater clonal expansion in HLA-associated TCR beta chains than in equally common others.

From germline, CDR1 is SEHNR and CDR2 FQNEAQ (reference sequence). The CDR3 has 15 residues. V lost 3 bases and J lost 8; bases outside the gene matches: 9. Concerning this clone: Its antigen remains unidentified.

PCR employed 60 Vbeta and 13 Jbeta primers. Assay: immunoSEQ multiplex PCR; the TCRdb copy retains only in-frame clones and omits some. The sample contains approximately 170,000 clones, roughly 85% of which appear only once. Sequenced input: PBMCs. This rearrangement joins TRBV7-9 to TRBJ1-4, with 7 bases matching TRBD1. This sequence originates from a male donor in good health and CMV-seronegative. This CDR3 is CASSFTRDSSEKLFF. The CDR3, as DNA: TGTGCCAGCAGCTTCACCCGGGACAGTAGCGAAAAACTGTTTTTT.